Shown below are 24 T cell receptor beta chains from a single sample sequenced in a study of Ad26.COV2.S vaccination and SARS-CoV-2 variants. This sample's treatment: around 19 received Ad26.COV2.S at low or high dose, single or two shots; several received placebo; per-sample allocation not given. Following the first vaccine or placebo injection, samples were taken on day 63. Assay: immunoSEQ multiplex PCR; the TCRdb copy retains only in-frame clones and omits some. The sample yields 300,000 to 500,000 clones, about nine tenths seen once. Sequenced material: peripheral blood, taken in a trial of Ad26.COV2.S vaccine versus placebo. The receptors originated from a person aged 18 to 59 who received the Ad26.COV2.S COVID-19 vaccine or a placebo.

CDR3 amino acids: CASTDTGGTYGYTF. CDR3 coding DNA: TGTGCCAGCACCGACACAGGGGGAACTTATGGCTACACCTTC. The chain recombines TRBV3-1 (or the pseudogene TRBV3-2) with TRBJ1-2; 8 nucleotides agree with TRBD1. V trimming: 7 bases; J trimming: 5 bases; junction bases outside the gene matches: 9. CDR3 length equals 14 residues. Germline V gene sequence: CDR1 LGHDT, CDR2 YNNKEL (reference sequence).

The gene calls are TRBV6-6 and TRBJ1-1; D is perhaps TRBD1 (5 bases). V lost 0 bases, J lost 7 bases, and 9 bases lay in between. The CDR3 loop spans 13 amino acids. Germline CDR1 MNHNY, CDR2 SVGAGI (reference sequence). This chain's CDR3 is CASSYSQGDEAFF. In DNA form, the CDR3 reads TGTGCCAGCAGTTACTCGCAGGGAGATGAAGCTTTCTTT.

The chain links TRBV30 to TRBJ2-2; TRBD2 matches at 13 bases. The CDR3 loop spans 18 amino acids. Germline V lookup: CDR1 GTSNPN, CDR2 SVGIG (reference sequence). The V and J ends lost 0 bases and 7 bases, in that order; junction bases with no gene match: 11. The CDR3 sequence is CAWSVLGLAGELDGELFF. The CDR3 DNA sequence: TGTGCCTGGAGTGTACTTGGACTAGCGGGGGAGTTGGACGGGGAGCTGTTTTTT.

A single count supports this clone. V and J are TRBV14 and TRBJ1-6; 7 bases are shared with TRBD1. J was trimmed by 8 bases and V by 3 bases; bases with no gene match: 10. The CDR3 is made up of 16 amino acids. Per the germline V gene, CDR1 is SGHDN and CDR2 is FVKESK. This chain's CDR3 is CASSHLRQGGDSPLHF. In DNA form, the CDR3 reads TGTGCCAGCAGCCACTTAAGACAGGGAGGAGATTCACCCCTCCACTTT.

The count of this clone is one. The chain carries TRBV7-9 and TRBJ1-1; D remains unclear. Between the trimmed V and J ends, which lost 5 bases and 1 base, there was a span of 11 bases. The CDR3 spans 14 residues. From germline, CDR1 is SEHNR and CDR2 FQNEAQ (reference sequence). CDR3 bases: TGTGCCAGCAGCGCCCATGAGGGGAACACTGAAGCTTTCTTT. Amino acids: CASSAHEGNTEAFF.

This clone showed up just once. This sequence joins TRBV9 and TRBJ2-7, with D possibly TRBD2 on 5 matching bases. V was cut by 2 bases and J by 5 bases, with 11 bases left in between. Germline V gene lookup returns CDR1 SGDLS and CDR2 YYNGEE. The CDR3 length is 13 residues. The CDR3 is CASSVDYGHEQYF. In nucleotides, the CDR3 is TGTGCCAGCAGCGTCGACTACGGGCACGAGCAGTACTTC.

The CDR3 sequence is CASSPPPPRRTEAFF. CDR3 coding DNA: TGTGCCAGCAGCCCACCCCCGCCCCGGAGGACTGAAGCTTTCTTT. The rearrangement uses TRBV6-5 and TRBJ1-1, with no clear D. This CDR3 spans 15 amino acids. The germline gives CDR1 MNHEY, CDR2 SVGAGI. V gave up 6 bases and J gave up 5 bases, with 19 bases separating them.

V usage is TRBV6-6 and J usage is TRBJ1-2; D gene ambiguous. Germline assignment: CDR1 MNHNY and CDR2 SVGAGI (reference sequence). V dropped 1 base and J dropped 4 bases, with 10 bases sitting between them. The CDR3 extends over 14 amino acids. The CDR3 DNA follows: TGTGCCAGCAGTTACTTTCCAGGCTCCTATGGCTACACCTTC. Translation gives CASSYFPGSYGYTF.

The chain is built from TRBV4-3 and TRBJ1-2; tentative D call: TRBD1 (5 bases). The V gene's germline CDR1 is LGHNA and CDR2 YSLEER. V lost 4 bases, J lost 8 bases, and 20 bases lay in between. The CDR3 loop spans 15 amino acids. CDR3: CASSLGVRDPRGYTF. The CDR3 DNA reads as TGCGCCAGCAGCCTGGGGGTGCGCGACCCAAGGGGCTACACCTTC.

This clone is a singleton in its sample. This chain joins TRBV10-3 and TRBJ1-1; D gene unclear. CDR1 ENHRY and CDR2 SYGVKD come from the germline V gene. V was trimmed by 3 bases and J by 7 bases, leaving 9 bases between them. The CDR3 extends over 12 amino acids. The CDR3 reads CAISEEVGEAFF. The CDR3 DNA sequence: TGTGCCATCAGTGAAGAGGTCGGTGAAGCTTTCTTT.

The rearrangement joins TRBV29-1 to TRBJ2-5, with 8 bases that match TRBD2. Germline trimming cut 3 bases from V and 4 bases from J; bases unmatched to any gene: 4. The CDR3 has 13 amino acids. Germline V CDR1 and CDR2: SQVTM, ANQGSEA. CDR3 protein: CSVDGTSGETQYF. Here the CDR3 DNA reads TGCAGCGTTGACGGGACTAGTGGAGAGACCCAGTACTTC.

The CDR3 here is CATSRDKGAQPQHF. In DNA form, the CDR3 reads TGTGCCACCAGCAGAGATAAGGGGGCACAGCCCCAGCATTTT. The gene calls are TRBV15 and TRBJ1-5; 7 bases map to TRBD1. This CDR3 region has 14 residues. Germline loops: CDR1 LNHNV, CDR2 YYDKDF (reference sequence). The V segment lost 0 bases and the J segment 7 bases; nucleotides outside the gene matches: 3.

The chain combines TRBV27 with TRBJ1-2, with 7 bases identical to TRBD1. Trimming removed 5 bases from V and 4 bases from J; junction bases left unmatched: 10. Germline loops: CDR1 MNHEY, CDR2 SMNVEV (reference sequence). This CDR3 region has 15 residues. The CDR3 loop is CASSPSTGIIYGYTF. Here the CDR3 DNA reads TGTGCCAGCAGTCCCTCGACAGGGATCATCTATGGCTACACCTTC.

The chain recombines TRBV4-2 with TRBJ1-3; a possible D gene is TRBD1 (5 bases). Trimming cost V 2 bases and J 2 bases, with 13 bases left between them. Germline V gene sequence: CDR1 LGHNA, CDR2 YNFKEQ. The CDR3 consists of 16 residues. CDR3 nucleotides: TGTGCCAGCAGCCAATCGGGGACCGACACTGGAAACACCATATATTTT. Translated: CASSQSGTDTGNTIYF.

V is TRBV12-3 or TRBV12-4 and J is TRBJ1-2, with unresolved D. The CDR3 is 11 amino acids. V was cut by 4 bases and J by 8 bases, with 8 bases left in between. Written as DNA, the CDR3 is TGTGCCAGCAGTTCCGGGCGCGGCTACACCTTC. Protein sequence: CASSSGRGYTF.

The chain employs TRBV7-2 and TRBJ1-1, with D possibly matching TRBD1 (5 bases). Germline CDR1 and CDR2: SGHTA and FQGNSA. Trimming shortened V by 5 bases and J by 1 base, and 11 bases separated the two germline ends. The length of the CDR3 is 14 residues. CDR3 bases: TGTGCCAGCAGCGTTGACAGCCAGAACACTGAAGCTTTCTTT. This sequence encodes CASSVDSQNTEAFF.

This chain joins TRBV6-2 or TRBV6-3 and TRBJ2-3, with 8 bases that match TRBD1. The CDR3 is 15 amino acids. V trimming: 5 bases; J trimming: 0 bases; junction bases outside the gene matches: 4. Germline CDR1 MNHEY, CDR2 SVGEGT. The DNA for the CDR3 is TGTGCCAGCAGTCCCGGACAGGGTAGCACAGATACGCAGTATTTT. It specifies CASSPGQGSTDTQYF.

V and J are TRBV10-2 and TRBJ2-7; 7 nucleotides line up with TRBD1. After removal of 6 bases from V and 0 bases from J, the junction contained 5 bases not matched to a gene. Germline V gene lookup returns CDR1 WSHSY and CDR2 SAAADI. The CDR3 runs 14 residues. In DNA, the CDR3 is TGCGCCAGCAGATCGACAGGGATCTCCTACGAGCAGTACTTC. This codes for CASRSTGISYEQYF.

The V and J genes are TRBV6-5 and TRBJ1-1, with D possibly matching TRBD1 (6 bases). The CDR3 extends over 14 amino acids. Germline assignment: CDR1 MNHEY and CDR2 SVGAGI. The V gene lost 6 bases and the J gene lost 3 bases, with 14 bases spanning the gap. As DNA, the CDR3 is TGTGCCAGCAGCCAGAGAGGGGGGGACACTGAAGCTTTCTTT. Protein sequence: CASSQRGGDTEAFF.

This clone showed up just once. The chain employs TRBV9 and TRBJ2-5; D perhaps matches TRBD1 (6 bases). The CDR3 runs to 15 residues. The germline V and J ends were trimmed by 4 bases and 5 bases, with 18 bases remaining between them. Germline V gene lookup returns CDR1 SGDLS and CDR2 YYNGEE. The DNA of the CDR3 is TGTGCCAGCAGCACACCGACAGGCGGTACGGAGACCCAGTACTTC. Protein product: CASSTPTGGTETQYF.

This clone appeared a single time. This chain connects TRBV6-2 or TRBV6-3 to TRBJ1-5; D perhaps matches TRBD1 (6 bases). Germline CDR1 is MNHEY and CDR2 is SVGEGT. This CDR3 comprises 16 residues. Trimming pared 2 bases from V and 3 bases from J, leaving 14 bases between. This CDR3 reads CASSYRPGADNQPQHF. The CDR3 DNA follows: TGTGCCAGCAGTTACCGCCCGGGGGCTGACAATCAGCCCCAGCATTTT.

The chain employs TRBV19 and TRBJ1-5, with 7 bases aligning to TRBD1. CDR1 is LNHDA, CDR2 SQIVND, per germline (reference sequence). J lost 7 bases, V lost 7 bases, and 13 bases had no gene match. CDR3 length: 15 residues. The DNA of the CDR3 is TGTGCCAGTACCCTGACAGGGTTGATGGAACAGCCCCAGCATTTT. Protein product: CASTLTGLMEQPQHF. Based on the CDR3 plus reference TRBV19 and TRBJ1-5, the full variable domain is DGGITQSPKYLFRKEGQNVTLSCEQNLNHDAMYWYRQDPGQGLRLIYYSQIVNDFQKGDIAEGYSVSREKKESFPLTVTSAQKNPTAFYLCASTLTGLMEQPQHFGDGTRLSIL.

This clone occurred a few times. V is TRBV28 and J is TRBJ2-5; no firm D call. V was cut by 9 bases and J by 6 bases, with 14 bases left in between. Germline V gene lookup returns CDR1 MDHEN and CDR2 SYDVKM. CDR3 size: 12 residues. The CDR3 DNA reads TGTGCCAGTCAGGACCGGTTTCAGACCCAGTACTTC. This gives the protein CASQDRFQTQYF.

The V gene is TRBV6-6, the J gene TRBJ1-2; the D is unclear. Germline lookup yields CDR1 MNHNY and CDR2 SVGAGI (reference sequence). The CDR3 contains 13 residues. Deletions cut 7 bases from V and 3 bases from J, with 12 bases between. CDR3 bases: TGTGCCAGCACCCTTGACTGGGACTATGGCTACACCTTC. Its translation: CASTLDWDYGYTF.